The rows below give T cell receptor beta chains drawn from one sample of a study of shared clonotypes between healthy human individuals. Using immunoSEQ multiplex PCR, the repertoire was profiled, and TCRdb retains in-frame clones only, with some absent. The sample has 2,100,000 or so clones; approximately 94% are singletons. Sequencing input: naive CD4+ T cells sorted from blood. These receptors originate from a man between 18 and 35 years old in good health. The CDR3 runs from the conserved cysteine through the conserved F or W. A D gene is named only where the DNA matches it firmly. Not every row has a clone size; where given, it reads once, few, many or a size class.

v_gene,j_gene,d_gene,abundance,len,CDR3nt,CDR3aa
TRBV2,TRBJ2-4,TRBD1,-,16,TGTGCCAGCAGGACAGGGTCCGCACTAGCCAAAAACATTCAGTACTTC,CASRTGSALAKNIQYF
TRBV11-2,TRBJ2-3,-,-,14,TGTGCCAGCAGCTTGCGCGGGATGACAGATACGCAGTATTTT,CASSLRGMTDTQYF
TRBV4-1,TRBJ2-2,-,-,17,TGCGCCAGCAGCCAAGATAGGGACCAGGGGTTTGCCGGGGAGCTGTTTTTT,CASSQDRDQGFAGELFF
TRBV2,TRBJ2-2,-,-,13,TGTGCCAGCAGTCCGGGGTTCACCGGGGAGCTGTTTTTT,CASSPGFTGELFF
TRBV5-1,TRBJ1-3,-,-,15,TGCGCCAGCAGCTTCACGGGACTCTCTGGAAACACCATATATTTT,CASSFTGLSGNTIYF
TRBV5-1,TRBJ1-1,-,-,14,TGCGCCAGCACCCTTGACAGGCCGAACACTGAAGCTTTCTTT,CASTLDRPNTEAFF
TRBV28,TRBJ2-7,-,-,13,TGTGCCAGCTCGGCGCAGGGCTCCTACGAGCAGTACTTC,CASSAQGSYEQYF
TRBV5-8,TRBJ2-3,-,-,16,TGTGCCAGCAGCCCTTGGACGGGGCCTAGCACAGATACGCAGTATTTT,CASSPWTGPSTDTQYF
TRBV10-3,TRBJ1-4,-,-,15,TGTGCCATCAGTGAGTCTATGGGGGCTGAGGAAAAACTGTTTTTT,CAISESMGAEEKLFF
TRBV6-5,TRBJ1-2,-,-,13,TGTGCCAGCAGCCGGGCGGTAAACTATGGCTACACCTTC,CASSRAVNYGYTF
TRBV29-1,TRBJ2-2,TRBD1,once,16,TGCAGCGTTGGAAAGCGGACAGGCTCGGGCACCGGGGAGCTGTTTTTT,CSVGKRTGSGTGELFF
TRBV14,TRBJ2-7,TRBD1,-,12,TGTGCCAGCAGCAGACAGGGATACGAGCAGTACTTC,CASSRQGYEQYF
TRBV21-1,TRBJ2-4,-,few,14,TGTGCCAGCAGCAAAGGGGACGGACGAAACATTCAGTACTTC,CASSKGDGRNIQYF
TRBV19,TRBJ2-7,TRBD2,-,15,TGTGCCAGTAGGGGGCTAGCGGACGAAGCGCGAGAGCAGTACTTC,CASRGLADEAREQYF
TRBV9,TRBJ2-1,TRBD2,-,16,TGTGCCAGCAGCTCGACTAGCGGTCAACCCGAGCAGGAGCAGTTCTTC,CASSSTSGQPEQEQFF
TRBV5-1,TRBJ2-6,-,-,17,TGCGCCAGCAGTCCCTGGCAAGGCGACTCTGGGGCCAACGTCCTGACTTTC,CASSPWQGDSGANVLTF
TRBV29-1,TRBJ2-5,TRBD2,-,12,TGCAGCGTTGGGACTAGCGAGGGGACCCAGTACTTC,CSVGTSEGTQYF
TRBV4-1,TRBJ1-1,-,-,14,TGCGCCAGCAGCCAAGATCCGAAGAGGCTTGAAGCTTTCTTT,CASSQDPKRLEAFF
TRBV11-2,TRBJ2-7,-,-,15,TGTGCCAGCAGCTTAGACCCGGGCTCCACGGGCGGGCAGTACTTC,CASSLDPGSTGGQYF
TRBV15,TRBJ2-2,-,-,15,TGTGCCACCAGCAGAGAAGGGACCTTCGCCGGGGAGCTGTTTTTT,CATSREGTFAGELFF
TRBV29-1,TRBJ2-7,-,-,14,TGCAGCGTTGTGCCGTGGGGCAGTTACTACGAGCAGTACTTC,CSVVPWGSYYEQYF
TRBV13,TRBJ1-6,-,-,14,TGTGCCAGCAGCTTAGAGCGAATTAATTCACCCCTCCACTTT,CASSLERINSPLHF
TRBV30,TRBJ2-2,-,-,13,TGTGCCTGGGGAGATGAGGACACCGGGGAGCTGTTTTTT,CAWGDEDTGELFF
TRBV25-1,TRBJ2-1,-,-,16,TGTGCCAGCAACCCGGGAAGCGGTAGCTCCTACAATGAGCAGTTCTTC,CASNPGSGSSYNEQFF
TRBV2,TRBJ2-1,-,-,11,TGTGCCAGCAGTCTATCGAATGAGCAGTTCTTC,CASSLSNEQFF
TRBV2,TRBJ2-5,-,-,16,TGTGCCAGCAGTGAAGGTCAGGGGAGAACAGGGGAGACCCAGTACTTC,CASSEGQGRTGETQYF
TRBV7-2,TRBJ1-2,-,-,15,TGTGCCAGCAGCTTAGGTGGCAGAGCTAACTATGGCTACACCTTC,CASSLGGRANYGYTF
TRBV18,TRBJ1-2,TRBD1,-,16,TGTGCCAGCTCCCTATCCCGGGACAGGGTTGGGTATGGCTACACCTTC,CASSLSRDRVGYGYTF
TRBV10-3,TRBJ1-1,TRBD1,-,14,TGTGCCATCAGTGAGTCCAGGGGGGACACTGAAGCTTTCTTT,CAISESRGDTEAFF
TRBV5-6,TRBJ2-1,TRBD2,-,17,TGTGCCAGCAGCTGGACTAGCGGGGGGAGCTCCTACAATGAGCAGTTCTTC,CASSWTSGGSSYNEQFF
TRBV18,TRBJ1-4,TRBD1,-,14,TGTGCCAGCTCTCTACAGGGGAGAGAGGAAAAACTGTTTTTT,CASSLQGREEKLFF
TRBV6-4,TRBJ1-4,-,once,13,TGTGCCAGCAGTCCGCAGGGAGGGGGAAAACTGTTTTTT,CASSPQGGGKLFF
TRBV6-1,TRBJ2-7,-,-,15,TGTGCCAGCACCCCCCGGACGGCGGGTTCCTACGAGCAGTACTTC,CASTPRTAGSYEQYF